This T cell receptor (beta chain) was captured by sequencing in a study of blood T cell repertoires in COVID-19 (TCRdb year 2020). With regard to the full study: Collaborator samples came from the United States, Italy and Spain and covered acute and convalescent phases of COVID-19. The material from the prospective study consisted of cDNA or gDNA derived from T cells, B-cell-depleted T cells, or PBMCs. Subjects who had been exposed to COVID-19, were actively infected with it, or had recovered from it provided the deeply sampled blood TCRbeta repertoires that made up the dataset. The repertoires were made available in a free public database intended to serve as a resource for research on the immune response to SARS-CoV-2. The samples were drawn from two sources: the first 160 participants of the ongoing ImmuneRACE study, and 1,000 to 1,500 subjects contributed by 6 global collaborators. A de-identified subject ID, COVID-19 status, age in years and sex were almost always included in the sample metadata. Where available, HLA class I and class II types were obtained from metadata supplied by the sample provider rather than from assay-based typing. Overall study outcomes, separate from this receptor: The amount of clinical and demographic metadata varied by source and participant and was provided uncurated.

TCRbeta CDR3 regions were amplified from genomic DNA by means of the immunoSEQ Assay, a bias-controlled multiplex PCR. Concerning the study's data processing: Nucleated cell counts per sample were estimated from amplification of reference gene primers within the assay. To quantify the absolute abundance of each unique TCRbeta CDR3 rearrangement, sequence reads were collapsed and filtered. For each sample, productive Simpson clonality was calculated by taking the square root of Simpson's diversity index across productive rearrangements. In TCRdb, the immuneACCESS table is reduced to in-frame sequences with V and J assigned. These tables do not hold every clone; where another copy was compared, an unresolved V gene accounts for under half, and the others remain unexplained. V and J calls and clone size are as listed in that table; D and trimming were resolved from the DNA. The sample records 85,000 to 95,000 clones, around 87% of which are singletons. The top ten clonotypes cover around 4.5% of the sample.

Worth noting for this clone: What antigen it recognizes has not been identified. No base-level quality is on record; no much larger clone is a single base apart.

Collaborating institutions collected whole blood in K2EDTA tubes following their own protocols. Collaborator samples were shipped for TCRbeta analysis as frozen whole blood, isolated PBMCs, or DNA extracted from either sample type. V is shortened by 3 bases, J by 4 bases, and the region joining them spans 8 bases. CDR1 and CDR2, per the germline V gene, are SGHTA and FQGTGA. Including cysteine and phenylalanine, the CDR3 has 13 amino acids. Of all the DNA, just the CDR3 is kept, 39 bases in frame from base 1. The sequence is built from TRBV7-3 and TRBJ2-3; tentative D gene TRBD1, with 5 bases matching. This clonotype was obtained from a woman older than 75 with acute or convalescent COVID-19. Source material: peripheral blood. The CDR3 region has the sequence CASSFLGADTQYF. The DNA is TGTGCCAGCAGCTTTTTAGGGGCAGATACGCAGTATTTT.